One and the same sample provided the 18 T cell receptor beta chains below, sequenced in a study of cytomegalovirus exposure and HLA in healthy donors. PCR used 60 Vbeta primers and 13 Jbeta primers. Clones were read by immunoSEQ multiplex PCR, and TCRdb kept only the in-frame ones, dropping some. Here the sample spans about 150,000 clones, 75% being singletons. Sequenced sample: PBMCs. These receptors were collected from a young man in good health and CMV-seropositive.

This clone was recorded a few times. This chain links TRBV18 with TRBJ2-1; 11 positions match TRBD2. Germline V lookup: CDR1 KGHSH, CDR2 LQKENI. The trim removed 6 bases at V and 7 bases at J, leaving 8 bases unmatched. The CDR3 covers 15 residues. The CDR3 DNA is TGTGCCAGCTCGCCCACTAGCGGGAGAACAAATGAGCAGTTCTTC. Its translation: CASSPTSGRTNEQFF.

This chain uses TRBV7-8 with TRBJ2-3; 11 nucleotides agree with TRBD2. Unmatched junction bases numbered 5, after V lost 4 bases and J lost 5 bases. The germline V gene encodes CDR1 SGHVS and CDR2 FQNEAQ. The CDR3 length is 15 residues. The CDR3, as DNA: TGTGCCAGCAGCTATTTAGCGGGAGGGCAAGATACGCAGTATTTT. Encoded protein: CASSYLAGGQDTQYF.

The J gene is TRBJ2-5, the V gene TRBV2; 9 nucleotides line up with TRBD1. The trim removed 8 bases at V and 2 bases at J, leaving 18 bases unmatched. Looked up from germline, CDR1 is SNHLY and CDR2 is FYNNEI. This CDR3 region has 18 residues. CDR3 region: CASDPRDREIKEQETQYF. DNA for the CDR3: TGTGCCAGCGACCCCCGGGACAGGGAGATTAAAGAACAAGAGACCCAGTACTTC.

This clone was counted between two and nine times. The junction shows a germline mismatch at one end, possibly a read error. The V and J genes are TRBV7-9 and TRBJ2-5; 8 bases map to TRBD2. The CDR3 spans 15 residues. Germline CDR1 reads SEHNR; CDR2 reads FQNEAQ (reference sequence). The CDR3 nucleotides read TGTTCCAGCAGCCTTCGACTAGCGTTTCAAGAGACCCAGTACTTC. It codes for CSSSLRLAFQETQYF.

This sequence joins TRBV6-5 and TRBJ1-1; TRBD1 is a possible D gene (5 bases). Germline CDR1 and CDR2: MNHEY and SVGAGI. Trimming shortened V by 2 bases and J by 1 base, and 11 bases separated the two germline ends. The length of the CDR3 is 15 residues. The CDR3 coding sequence is TGTGCCAGCAGTTACACCCCAGGGAAGAACACTGAAGCTTTCTTT. Protein product: CASSYTPGKNTEAFF.

The chain recombines TRBV5-6 with TRBJ2-1; D might be TRBD1 (5 bases). The CDR3 contains 14 residues. With 4 bases removed from V and 1 base from J, the gap between germline ends came to 9 bases. From germline, CDR1 is SGHDT and CDR2 YYEEEE. The CDR3 region is CASSASGSYNEQFF. CDR3 bases: TGTGCCAGCAGCGCGTCAGGGTCCTACAATGAGCAGTTCTTC. Full variable domain (remainder filled in from reference TRBV5-6 and TRBJ2-1): DAGVTQSPTHLIKTRGQQVTLRCSPKSGHDTVSWYQQALGQGPQFIFQYYEEEERQRGNFPDRFSGHQFPNYSSELNVNALLLGDSALYLCASSASGSYNEQFFGPGTRLTVL.

CDR3 region: CASKSSGGLEEQYF. As DNA, the CDR3 is TGTGCCAGCAAGTCTTCCGGGGGACTAGAGGAGCAGTACTTC. The V gene is TRBV7-9, the J gene TRBJ2-7; 8 nucleotides agree with TRBD2. V dropped 7 bases and J dropped 7; count of bases not matched to a gene: 12. CDR1 is SEHNR and CDR2 is FQNEAQ in the germline V gene (reference sequence). The CDR3 extends over 14 amino acids. Full variable domain (rest looked up from reference TRBV7-9 and TRBJ2-7): DTGVSQNPRHKITKRGQNVTFRCDPISEHNRLYWYRQTLGQGPEFLTYFQNEAQLEKSRLLSDRFSAERPKGSFSTLEIQRTEQGDSAMYLCASKSSGGLEEQYFGPGTRLTVT.

This chain uses TRBV30 with TRBJ2-1; 10 bases line up with TRBD2. With V trimmed by 3 bases and J by 4 bases, 6 bases remained unmatched. The CDR3 length is 15 residues. The germline CDR1 and CDR2 sequences are GTSNPN and SVGIG (reference sequence). CDR3 sequence reads: CAWRGWTSGYNEQFF. DNA for the CDR3: TGTGCCTGGAGAGGGTGGACTAGCGGATACAATGAGCAGTTCTTC.

This chain links TRBV15 with TRBJ2-1; D is uncertain. The germline V and J ends were trimmed by 0 bases and 6 bases, with 6 bases remaining between them. CDR1 and CDR2 from the germline V gene are LNHNV and YYDKDF (reference sequence). The CDR3 has 13 amino acids. CDR3 sequence: CATSRDSGNEQFF. Here the CDR3 DNA reads TGTGCCACCAGCAGAGATTCGGGCAATGAGCAGTTCTTC.

DNA of the CDR3: TGTGCCAGCTCACCCACTAGAATTTCTTACAATGAGCAGTTCTTC. It specifies CASSPTRISYNEQFF. The chain couples TRBV18 to TRBJ2-1, with D maybe TRBD2 (5 bases). There are 15 residues in the CDR3. Trimming removed 3 bases at V and 4 bases at J, with 13 bases between. Germline CDR1 KGHSH, CDR2 LQKENI.

The chain has TRBV2 and TRBJ2-3; 10 nucleotides agree with TRBD2. J gave up 3 bases and V 6 bases, and 6 bases lay outside the gene matches. Germline V lookup: CDR1 SNHLY, CDR2 FYNNEI. The CDR3 is 15 residues long. The CDR3 region has the DNA TGTGCCAGCAGGACGGCTAGCGGGGGAACAGATACGCAGTATTTT. Its protein product is CASRTASGGTDTQYF.

The chain joins TRBV5-4 to TRBJ2-1; tentatively, D is TRBD1 (6 bases). Trimming shortened V by 5 bases and J by 7 bases, and 10 bases separated the two germline ends. Per the germline V gene, CDR1 is SGHNT and CDR2 is YYREEE (reference sequence). The length of the CDR3 is 12 residues. In DNA, the CDR3 is TGTGCCAGCAGAACAGGGTCAAATGAGCAGTTCTTC. It yields the protein CASRTGSNEQFF.

J is TRBJ1-2 and V is TRBV7-9; no firm D call. Trimming removed 5 bases from V and 5 bases from J, with 12 bases in between. This CDR3 contains 13 residues. CDR1 is SEHNR and CDR2 is FQNEAQ in the germline V gene (reference sequence). The CDR3 region is CASSTGRPYGYTF. CDR3 bases: TGTGCCAGCAGCACCGGCAGGCCTTATGGCTACACCTTC.

There are a few counts of this clone. The chain employs TRBV19 and TRBJ2-1; 12 bases map to TRBD2. V lost 3 bases to trimming and J lost 8 bases; unmatched junction nucleotides: 5. Germline lookup yields CDR1 LNHDA and CDR2 SQIVND (reference sequence). This CDR3 region has 15 residues. CDR3 sequence (DNA): TGTGCCAGTAGTATGCTAGCGGGAGGGCGGCATGAGCAGTTCTTC. This sequence encodes CASSMLAGGRHEQFF.

About this clone: This is likely a read error, given that the CDR3 carries no conserved phenylalanine or tryptophan at its end. The chain carries TRBV19 and TRBJ2-7, with no clear D. The ends were cut back, 7 bases at V and 6 bases at J, with 16 bases in the middle. CDR3 length: 13 residues. Germline values: CDR1 LNHDA, CDR2 SQIVND (reference sequence). CDR3 DNA sequence: TGTGCCAGTACCCCAGGAAGTACCGCCGAGCAGTACTTG. Its translation is CASTPGSTAEQYL.

The rearrangement joins TRBV11-2 to TRBJ2-2, with 10 bases lining up with TRBD1. The CDR3 extends over 16 amino acids. Germline V CDR1 and CDR2: SGHAT, FQNNGV. V dropped 6 bases and J dropped 4; count of bases not matched to a gene: 8. The DNA of the CDR3 is TGTGCCAGCAGTTCCGGGACAGGGGCCCTCACCGGGGAGCTGTTTTTT. It codes for CASSSGTGALTGELFF.

The chain recombines TRBV28 with TRBJ1-5; 7 bases line up with TRBD1. The V gene's germline CDR1 is MDHEN and CDR2 SYDVKM. This CDR3 has 14 amino acids. V dropped 6 bases and J dropped 4; count of bases not matched to a gene: 6. CDR3: CASSPDRINQPQHF. DNA for the CDR3: TGTGCCAGCAGCCCGGACAGGATTAATCAGCCCCAGCATTTT.

V gene TRBV9 combines with J gene TRBJ2-5; D uncertain. The CDR3 runs 14 residues. V shed 1 base and J shed 1 base, with 8 bases lying between them. Germline V gives CDR1 SGDLS, CDR2 YYNGEE. The CDR3 loop reads CASSVSTIQETQYF. Here the CDR3 DNA reads TGTGCCAGCAGCGTAAGCACTATCCAAGAGACCCAGTACTTC.